This passage covers 30 T cell receptor beta chains from one sample sequenced in a study of identical twins. Via MiXCR, TCRdb re-called the 5' RACE reads, giving one row per CDR3 protein. This table holds 1,800,000 or so distinct CDR3 sequences, more than 30% found once. The source material was cord blood. These receptors came from a newborn girl in good health.

Comments on this clonotype: At one end the junction does not follow the germline gene, possibly because of a read error. This chain connects TRBV9 to TRBJ2-3, with D possibly being TRBD1 (6 bases). This CDR3 contains 18 residues. Per germline, CDR1 SGDLS and CDR2 YYNGEE. CDR3 residues: CASNVVSWGRPSTDTQYF. The CDR3, as DNA: TGTGCCAGCAACGTAGTTTCATGGGGGCGCCCTAGCACAGATACGCAGTATTTT.

This clonotype occurred a few times. The chain recombines TRBV3-1 with TRBJ1-2; D not certain. This CDR3 contains 14 residues. Germline CDR1 and CDR2: LGHDT and YNNKEL (reference sequence). V was trimmed by 1 base and J by 8 bases, leaving 14 bases between them. The CDR3: CASSQADGLRGYTF. The CDR3 coding sequence is TGTGCCAGCAGCCAAGCCGACGGTTTGAGGGGCTACACCTTC. The full variable domain, its missing parts supplied by reference TRBV3-1 and TRBJ1-2, is DTAVSQTPKYLVTQMGNDKSIKCEQNLGHDTMYWYKQDSKKFLKIMFSYNNKELIINETVPNRFSPKSPDKAHLNLHINSLELGDSAVYFCASSQADGLRGYTFGSGTRLTVV.

This clonotype was picked up a small number of times. The chain has TRBV10-3 and TRBJ1-4; D uncertain. This CDR3 has 16 residues. The V end lost 1 base, the J end lost 0 bases, and 9 bases lay between the germline ends. CDR1 ENHRY and CDR2 SYGVKD come from the germline V gene. The CDR3 nucleotides are TGTGCCATCAGTGAGTTTACAGCTGCAACTAATGAAAAACTGTTTTTT. Translating gives CAISEFTAATNEKLFF.

The chain has TRBV20-1 and TRBJ1-5, with no clear D. V shed 0 bases and J shed 5 bases, with 8 bases lying between them. Per the germline V gene, CDR1 is DFQATT and CDR2 is SNEGSKA (reference sequence). The CDR3 consists of 13 residues. CDR3 loop: CSAREPTYQPQHF. Written as DNA, the CDR3 is TGCAGTGCTAGAGAACCGACCTATCAGCCCCAGCATTTT.

This clonotype was observed a handful of times. The gene calls are TRBV20-1 and TRBJ2-3; D not certain. V was trimmed by 6 bases and J by 0 bases, leaving 13 bases between them. Germline V lookup: CDR1 DFQATT, CDR2 SNEGSKA (reference sequence). The CDR3 sequence is 14 residues long. In DNA, the CDR3 is TGCAGTGCCCCCCCTCGCGCTAGCACAGATACGCAGTATTTT. Translation: CSAPPRASTDTQYF.

V gene TRBV11-2 combines with J gene TRBJ1-1; D not resolved. Germline CDR1 and CDR2: SGHAT and FQNNGV. Trimming cost V 5 bases and J 1 base, with 11 bases left between them. The length of the CDR3 is 14 residues. The CDR3 DNA is TGTGCCAGCAGCCTCGCCCAAAGGAACACTGAAGCTTTCTTT. Its translation is CASSLAQRNTEAFF.

V and J are TRBV28 and TRBJ2-5; weak D call: TRBD2 (6 bases). The CDR3 runs to 15 residues. Per the germline V gene, CDR1 is MDHEN and CDR2 is SYDVKM. V dropped 4 bases and J dropped 2 bases, with 14 bases sitting between them. CDR3 protein: CASSSGERAQETQYF. The CDR3 coding sequence is TGTGCCAGCAGTTCAGGCGAGCGGGCACAAGAGACCCAGTACTTC. The variable domain in full, with the rest retrieved from reference TRBV28 and TRBJ2-5, is DVKVTQSSRYLVKRTGEKVFLECVQDMDHENMFWYRQDPGLGLRLIYFSYDVKMKEKGDIPEGYSVSREKKERFSLILESASTNQTSMYLCASSSGERAQETQYFGPGTRLLVL.

The rearrangement uses TRBV6-1 and TRBJ2-5; D unresolved. The CDR3 loop spans 14 amino acids. V lost 3 bases and J lost 2, with 10 bases in between. Looked up from germline, CDR1 is MNHNS and CDR2 is SASEGT. CDR3 residues: CASSEWRWQETQYF. The CDR3 nucleotides are TGTGCCAGCAGTGAGTGGAGATGGCAAGAGACCCAGTACTTC.

This clonotype was picked up many times. The V gene is TRBV10-3, the J gene TRBJ2-7; the D gene is possibly TRBD2 (6 bases). The CDR3 consists of 15 residues. Trimming removed 2 bases from V and 5 bases from J, with 16 bases in between. Germline lookup yields CDR1 ENHRY and CDR2 SYGVKD. The CDR3 nucleotides read TGTGCCATCAGTGAGGATTGGGCGGGGCTCAACGAGCAGTACTTC. This gives the protein CAISEDWAGLNEQYF.

The chain is built from TRBV20-1 and TRBJ1-1, with D possibly being TRBD1 (6 bases). This CDR3 is 14 amino acids long. With 0 bases removed from V and 6 bases from J, the gap between germline ends came to 14 bases. The germline CDR1 and CDR2 sequences are DFQATT and SNEGSKA (reference sequence). The CDR3 bases are TGCAGTGCTAGAGACGGGGGCCCACGGGCTGAAGCTTTCTTT. This gives the protein CSARDGGPRAEAFF.

The chain couples TRBV20-1 to TRBJ2-1; weak D call: TRBD1 (6 bases). Trimming stripped 1 base from V and 6 bases from J, with 7 bases between. Germline CDR1 DFQATT, CDR2 SNEGSKA (reference sequence). The CDR3 has 12 residues. CDR3 in amino acids: CSARGGGNEQFF. CDR3 nucleotide sequence: TGCAGTGCTAGAGGAGGGGGCAATGAGCAGTTCTTC.

Concerning this clonotype: Compared with germline, one end of the junction differs, possibly owing to a read error. This chain joins TRBV19 and TRBJ2-1; 10 nucleotides match TRBD2. The CDR3 extends over 16 amino acids. Germline CDR1 reads LNHDA; CDR2 reads SQIVND (reference sequence). The CDR3 sequence: CASTPSGGASYNERYF. The DNA of the CDR3 is TGTGCCAGTACCCCAAGCGGGGGGGCCTCCTACAATGAGCGGTACTTC.

The chain employs TRBV15 and TRBJ2-1; 7 bases agree with TRBD2. Matching the DNA end better, TRBJ2-7 makes the J call doubtful. The germline CDR1 and CDR2 sequences are LNHNV and YYDKDF (reference sequence). The CDR3 contains 17 residues. The DNA for the CDR3 is TGTGCCACCAGCAGAGGAATCTACCTAGCGGCAGAGAATGAGCAGTACTTC. Amino acids: CATSRGIYLAAENEQYF.

This clonotype turned up a few times. V is TRBV3-1 and J is TRBJ2-3; a possible D gene is TRBD1 (6 bases). CDR1 LGHDT and CDR2 YNNKEL come from the germline V gene (reference sequence). V lost 3 bases, J lost 6 bases, and 16 bases lay in between. The length of the CDR3 is 15 residues. This chain's CDR3 is CASSHFPKGGDTQYF. The CDR3 DNA reads TGTGCCAGCAGCCACTTCCCGAAAGGGGGTGATACGCAGTATTTT.

The V gene is TRBV3-1, the J gene TRBJ2-2; 10 bases agree with TRBD2. Germline V gene lookup returns CDR1 LGHDT and CDR2 YNNKEL (reference sequence). The CDR3 extends over 15 amino acids. Trimming at V came to 4 bases and at J to 1 base, leaving 0 bases not matched to a gene. DNA of the CDR3: TGTGCCAGCAGCCCTAGCGGGGGGAACACCGGGGAGCTGTTTTTT. This translates into CASSPSGGNTGELFF.

This clonotype has a handful of counts. The gene calls are TRBV11-2 and TRBJ1-4, with D unresolved. Trimming stripped 1 base from V and 5 bases from J, with 11 bases between. This CDR3 is built from 15 residues. Germline assignment: CDR1 SGHAT and CDR2 FQNNGV. CDR3: CASSLGPSPNEKLFF. The CDR3 coding sequence is TGTGCCAGCAGCTTAGGCCCCAGCCCGAATGAAAAACTGTTTTTT.

CDR3 region: CASSLESGRQGSPLHF. The CDR3 DNA is TGCGCCAGCAGCTTGGAATCGGGACGACAGGGATCACCCCTCCACTTT. This sequence joins TRBV5-1 and TRBJ1-6, with 7 bases identical to TRBD1. Germline CDR1 is SGHRS and CDR2 is YFSETQ. Trimming at V came to 0 bases and at J to 10 bases, leaving 10 bases not matched to a gene. The CDR3 contains 16 residues. Supplemented by reference TRBV5-1 and TRBJ1-6, the full variable domain reads KAGVTQTPRYLIKTRGQQVTLSCSPISGHRSVSWYQQTPGQGLQFLFEYFSETQRNKGNFPGRFSGRQFSNSRSEMNVSTLELGDSALYLCASSLESGRQGSPLHFGNGTRLTVT.

The chain combines TRBV29-1 with TRBJ2-4; D uncertain. Germline CDR1 SQVTM, CDR2 ANQGSEA. This CDR3 is built from 11 residues. V was trimmed by 1 base and J by 13 bases, leaving 11 bases between them. In DNA, the CDR3 is TGCAGCGTTGAAGGGCGGCGTGAGCAGTACTTC. Translation gives CSVEGRREQYF.

Of note for this clonotype: With a much larger clone just one base away, this may be a read error. V usage is TRBV5-1 and J usage is TRBJ2-1; 10 bases align to TRBD2. The junction had 7 bases not matched to a gene; V was cut back by 0 bases and J by 10 bases. In germline, CDR1 is SGHRS, CDR2 YFSETQ. There are 15 residues in the CDR3. The CDR3 sequence is CASSLATSGENEQFF. In DNA form, the CDR3 reads TGCGCCAGCAGCTTGGCAACTAGCGGGGAGAACGAGCAGTTCTTC.

This clonotype has only one observation. Germline is not matched at one junction end, which may reflect a read error. V gene TRBV13 combines with J gene TRBJ2-5; 9 nucleotides align to TRBD1. The germline CDR1 and CDR2 sequences are PRHDT and FYEKMQ (reference sequence). This CDR3 region has 15 residues. CDR3 amino acids: CASRPTGGEQETQYF. Written as DNA, the CDR3 is TGCGCCAGCCGCCCCACAGGGGGCGAACAAGAGACCCAGTACTTC.

The chain has TRBV7-9 and TRBJ2-3, with a weak D call TRBD2 (6 bases). From germline, CDR1 is SEHNR and CDR2 FQNEAQ (reference sequence). The CDR3 totals 15 residues. The ends were cut back, 5 bases at V and 5 bases at J, with 17 bases in the middle. The CDR3 sequence: CASSPGTSLVDTQYF. CDR3 in DNA: TGTGCCAGCAGCCCGGGGACTTCTCTTGTAGATACGCAGTATTTT.

In the case of this clonotype: The junction and the germline gene differ at one end; a read error may be behind it. This sequence joins TRBV28 and TRBJ1-2, with D perhaps matching TRBD1 (5 bases). Germline-derived CDR1 and CDR2 are MDHEN and SYDVKM. The CDR3 spans 15 residues. CDR3 residues: CASSFRQRPYYGHTF. The CDR3 nucleotides are TGTGCCAGCAGTTTTCGACAGCGACCCTACTATGGCCACACCTTC.

CDR3 residues: CASRSQGARGELFF. CDR3 coding DNA: TGTGCCAGCAGGTCCCAGGGGGCGCGTGGGGAGCTGTTTTTT. The rearrangement joins TRBV27 to TRBJ2-2; 8 nucleotides align to TRBD1. Trimming took 6 bases from V and 8 from J; bases not matched to a gene: 8. The CDR3 contains 14 residues. In germline, CDR1 is MNHEY, CDR2 SMNVEV (reference sequence).

Comment on this clonotype: With a much larger clone just one base away, this may be a read error. This sequence joins TRBV21-1 and TRBJ2-5; the table's D call of TRBD2 was not tested on the DNA. The last part of the DNA fits TRBJ2-1 better; the J call may be wrong. TRBV21-1 is a pseudogene segment. This CDR3 has 19 residues. CDR3 region: CASSKEPTSGVFYQETQFF. The CDR3 DNA follows: TGTGCCAGCAGCAAAGAGCCAACTAGCGGGGTTTTTTACCAAGAGACCCAGTTCTTC.

The chain employs TRBV6-2 or TRBV6-3 and TRBJ1-2; a weak D match, TRBD1 (6 bases). With 2 bases removed from V and 4 bases from J, the gap between germline ends came to 11 bases. The CDR3 contains 14 residues. From germline, CDR1 is MNHEY and CDR2 SVGEGT. The CDR3 region has the DNA TGTGCCAGCAGTTACAGCCCAGGGGTCTATGGCTACACCTTC. Protein product: CASSYSPGVYGYTF.

The V gene is TRBV2, the J gene TRBJ2-3; D ambiguous. CDR3 length equals 13 residues. Germline-derived CDR1 and CDR2 are SNHLY and FYNNEI. V was trimmed by 11 bases and J by 5 bases, leaving 17 bases between them. The CDR3 bases are TGTGCCGGCTCCGAAAAACGGTTAGATACGCAGTATTTT. Protein product: CAGSEKRLDTQYF.

The genes are TRBV11-2 and TRBJ1-4; unclear D gene. The CDR3 sequence is 14 residues long. The ends were cut back, 1 base at V and 4 bases at J, with 7 bases in the middle. Germline CDR1 reads SGHAT; CDR2 reads FQNNGV. The CDR3 is CASSLVSLNEKLFF. The CDR3 nucleotides are TGTGCCAGCAGCTTAGTTAGTCTTAATGAAAAACTGTTTTTT. Drawing the rest from reference TRBV11-2 and TRBJ1-4, the complete variable domain is EAGVAQSPRYKIIEKRQSVAFWCNPISGHATLYWYQQILGQGPKLLIQFQNNGVVDDSQLPKDRFSAERLKGVDSTLKIQPAKLEDSAVYLCASSLVSLNEKLFFGSGTQLSVL.

This rearrangement joins TRBV20-1 to TRBJ2-7, with 8 bases identical to TRBD2. With V trimmed by 5 bases and J by 4 bases, 13 bases remained unmatched. This CDR3 contains 15 residues. Germline-derived CDR1 and CDR2 are DFQATT and SNEGSKA (reference sequence). The DNA of the CDR3 is TGCAGTGCTTTTCCGGGCGGGGGGACCCCATACGAGCAGTACTTC. Encoded protein: CSAFPGGGTPYEQYF.

The V and J genes are TRBV20-1 and TRBJ2-6; no clear D gene. Germline V gene data show CDR1 as DFQATT and CDR2 as SNEGSKA (reference sequence). The V gene lost 0 bases and the J gene lost 0 bases, with 15 bases spanning the gap. This CDR3 has 18 amino acids. The CDR3 DNA reads as TGCAGTGCTAGAGATATTAGGCTAGTAGGCTCTGGGGCCAACGTCCTGACTTTC. It translates to CSARDIRLVGSGANVLTF.

This clonotype was seen a handful of times. The chain has TRBV24-1 and TRBJ2-7; 9 bases line up with TRBD1. The DNA end lines up better with TRBJ2-5; the J call may be wrong. The germline V gene encodes CDR1 KGHDR and CDR2 SFDVKD. The CDR3 consists of 15 residues. DNA for the CDR3: TGTGCCACCAGTGAGGGGACAGGGAACTTCGAGACCCAGTACTTC. This sequence encodes CATSEGTGNFETQYF.